These T cell receptor beta chains were read from a single sample in a study of T cells in Graves' hyperthyroidism and ophthalmopathy. TCRdb called the multiplex PCR reads again in MiXCR, with one record for every CDR3 protein. The table lists fewer than 850,000 distinct CDR3 sequences, 17% of them singletons. The sample comprised blood. The receptors originated from a man aged 50 to 60 with Graves' hyperthyroidism. Both conserved end residues are part of each CDR3. A D gene is named only where the DNA matches it firmly. Only part of the rows carry a size: once, few, many, or a class if the clone is expanded.

d_gene	j_gene	v_gene	abundance	CDR3aa	CDR3nt
TRBD2	TRBJ2-2	TRBV11-3	-	CVSRPTSGRYTGELFF	TGTGTCAGCAGACCAACTAGCGGGAGATACACCGGGGAGCTGTTTTTT
-	TRBJ1-5	TRBV6-1	-	CASRGETSNQPQHF	TGTGCCAGCAGGGGAGAGACGAGCAATCAGCCCCAGCATTTT
-	TRBJ1-1	TRBV6-5	-	CASSYSETRELNTEAFF	TGTGCCAGCAGTTACTCTGAAACCCGCGAGCTGAACACTGAAGCTTTCTTT
-	TRBJ2-7	TRBV29-1	few	CSVHRLNSYEQYF	TGCAGCGTTCACAGGTTAAACTCCTACGAGCAGTACTTC
-	TRBJ2-2	TRBV7-9	-	CASSYFRARNTGELFF	TGTGCCAGCAGCTATTTTCGGGCGAGAAACACCGGGGAGCTGTTTTTT
-	TRBJ2-7	TRBV7-6	few	CASSLSGGAPPHEQYF	TGTGCCAGCAGCCTATCGGGGGGCGCCCCCCCCCACGAGCAGTACTTC
TRBD2	TRBJ2-1	TRBV3-1	few	CASSQVSGRRPYNEQFF	TGTGCCAGCAGCCAAGTAAGCGGGAGGAGACCCTACAATGAGCAGTTCTTC
TRBD2	TRBJ2-2	TRBV20-1	-	CSARDGRAGDANTGELFF	TGCAGTGCTAGAGATGGGCGGGCGGGAGACGCGAACACCGGGGAGCTGTTTTTT
-	TRBJ2-3	TRBV10-3	-	CAIRPRGTNLTDTQYF	TGTGCCATCAGGCCTCGCGGGACCAACCTCACAGATACGCAGTATTTT
TRBD1	TRBJ2-1	TRBV24-1	few	CATVGQGRFF	TGTGCCACCGTCGGACAGGGGCGGTTCTTC
-	TRBJ2-4	TRBV24-1	few	CATSASGAAKNIQYF	TGTGCCACCAGTGCTTCAGGGGCAGCCAAAAACATTCAGTACTTC
-	TRBJ2-7	TRBV7-9	few	CASSGIRDTYEQYF	TGTGCCAGTTCTGGTATAAGGGACACTTACGAGCAGTACTTC
-	TRBJ2-5	TRBV29-1	-	CSVEVEAGRQETQYF	TGCAGCGTTGAAGTCGAGGCAGGGCGTCAAGAGACCCAGTACTTC
TRBD1	TRBJ2-7	TRBV5-1	many	CASSPNRDRAYEQYF	TGCGCCAGCAGCCCTAACCGGGACAGGGCCTACGAGCAGTACTTC
TRBD2	TRBJ2-2	TRBV6-2/TRBV6-3	few	CASSGREAGELFF	TGTGCCAGCTCGGGGCGGGAGGCCGGGGAGCTGTTTTTT
TRBD1	TRBJ1-2	TRBV2	many	CASSDPRDRANGYTF	TGTGCCAGCAGTGACCCTCGGGACAGGGCTAATGGCTACACCTTC
-	TRBJ2-3	TRBV6-1	many	CASSETGSGDTQYF	TGTGCCAGCAGTGAAACAGGGAGCGGAGATACGCAGTATTTT
-	TRBJ2-7	TRBV28	many	CASSRPLTARNEQYF	TGTGCCAGCTCCCGGCCCCTGACAGCGCGGAACGAGCAGTACTTC
-	TRBJ2-2	TRBV6-4	few	CASSYSSRGNTGELFF	TGTGCCAGCAGTTACTCGTCCAGGGGGAACACCGGGGAGCTGTTTTTT
-	TRBJ2-3	TRBV10-2	-	CATKDSKADTQYF	TGCGCCACCAAGGACAGTAAGGCAGATACGCAGTATTTT
-	TRBJ2-6	TRBV19	many	CASSSGQPGANVLTF	TGTGCCAGTAGTTCAGGACAGCCTGGGGCCAACGTCCTGACTTTC
TRBD1	TRBJ1-5	TRBV6-2/TRBV6-3	many	CASSAGTGMSSNQPQHF	TGTGCCAGCAGTGCCGGGACAGGGATGTCGAGCAATCAGCCCCAGCATTTT
-	TRBJ2-3	TRBV2	many	CASRWDLTDTQYF	TGTGCCAGTCGATGGGACCTCACAGATACGCAGTATTTT
-	TRBJ2-1	TRBV5-1	-	CASSLGLADDSKFF	TGCGCCAGCAGCTTGGGGCTAGCCGATGACTCCAAGTTCTTC
TRBD2	TRBJ2-1	TRBV6-5	many	CASSYAGLAGLSSYNEQFF	TGTGCCAGCAGTTACGCTGGACTAGCGGGGCTAAGCTCCTACAATGAGCAGTTCTTC
-	TRBJ2-7	TRBV2	many	CASRIYEQYF	TGTGCCAGCAGAATCTACGAGCAGTACTTC
TRBD1	TRBJ2-7	TRBV4-1	few	CASSQNRGTYEQYF	TGCGCCAGCAGCCAAAACAGGGGAACCTACGAGCAGTACTTC
TRBD2	TRBJ2-3	TRBV28	many	CASSLAGLRLGDTQYF	TGTGCCAGCAGTTTGGCGGGACTACGCCTTGGAGATACGCAGTATTTT
TRBD1	TRBJ2-3	TRBV6-2/TRBV6-3	-	CASSYAKVTGEYF	TGTGCCAGCAGTTACGCGAAGGTGACAGGGGAGTATTTT
-	TRBJ2-2	TRBV11-2	-	CASSLSATPLRPGELFF	TGTGCCAGCAGCTTAAGTGCGACCCCCCTACGGCCCGGGGAGCTGTTTTTT
-	TRBJ2-1	TRBV30	many	CAWSVDSSSYNEQFF	TGTGCCTGGAGTGTAGACAGCAGCTCCTACAATGAGCAGTTCTTC
-	TRBJ1-2	TRBV18	few	CASSPGDLQGGYTF	TGTGCCAGCTCACCAGGGGACCTTCAGGGTGGCTACACCTTC
-	TRBJ2-6	TRBV27	many	CASTEIPGRFSGANVLTF	TGTGCCAGCACTGAAATTCCGGGACGGTTCTCTGGGGCCAACGTCCTGACTTTC
-	TRBJ1-2	TRBV27	-	CASSSLGSSGLSFYGYTF	TGTGCCAGCAGTTCCCTGGGATCTTCCGGCCTTTCCTTCTATGGCTACACCTTC
-	TRBJ2-2	TRBV7-3	few	CASRPGGINTGELFF	TGTGCCAGCAGGCCAGGGGGGATCAACACCGGGGAGCTGTTTTTT
TRBD2	TRBJ2-3	TRBV20-1	many	CSVEVSSGEDTQYF	TGCAGTGTCGAAGTGTCTAGCGGAGAGGATACGCAGTATTTT
-	TRBJ1-2	TRBV6-5	many	CASSGGHDYYGYTF	TGTGCCAGCAGTGGGGGACACGACTACTATGGCTACACCTTC
-	TRBJ1-1	TRBV11-1	many	CASSLVYRENTEAFF	TGTGCCAGCAGCTTAGTTTACAGGGAGAACACTGAAGCTTTCTTT
-	TRBJ1-5	TRBV2	many	CASSPRELGGGDQPQHF	TGTGCCAGCAGCCCAAGAGAGTTAGGGGGAGGAGATCAGCCCCAGCATTTT
TRBD2	TRBJ2-7	TRBV29-1	-	CSVEAGESYEQYF	TGCAGCGTTGAGGCGGGAGAGTCCTACGAGCAGTACTTC
-	TRBJ2-2	TRBV14	-	CASSQDMTATGELFF	TGTGCCAGCAGCCAAGATATGACCGCAACCGGGGAGCTGTTTTTT
-	TRBJ1-2	TRBV5-8	-	CASSSRGSHGYTF	TGTGCCAGCAGCTCGAGGGGGAGCCATGGCTACACCTTC
-	TRBJ1-1	TRBV24-1	many	CATSDLPANTEAFF	TGTGCCACCAGTGATTTGCCGGCGAACACTGAAGCTTTCTTT
TRBD1	TRBJ1-1	TRBV15	-	CATSRYTGDTEAFF	TGTGCCACCAGCAGATATACAGGGGACACTGAAGCTTTCTTT
-	TRBJ2-5	TRBV27	-	CASSLSRGAIETQYF	TGTGCCAGCAGTTTATCACGGGGAGCAATTGAGACCCAGTACTTC
-	TRBJ2-7	TRBV6-1	many	CASYRSYEQYF	TGTGCCAGCTATCGGTCCTACGAGCAGTACTTC
-	TRBJ2-2	TRBV28	-	CASSLSREVGEPFF	TGTGCCAGCAGTTTAAGCAGGGAAGTCGGGGAGCCGTTTTTT
-	TRBJ2-5	TRBV10-3	many	CAISEASPLTGEREYF	TGTGCCATCAGTGAGGCCTCGCCCTTGACGGGGGAAAGGGAGTACTTC
-	TRBJ2-7	TRBV30	-	CAFDSTYEQYF	TGTGCCTTCGACAGCACCTACGAGCAGTACTTC
-	TRBJ2-3	TRBV5-5	many	CASSLWGSDTQYF	TGTGCCAGCAGCTTGTGGGGTTCGGATACGCAGTATTTT
TRBD2	TRBJ2-1	TRBV20-1	-	CSAKEGGYNEQFF	TGCAGTGCCAAGGAGGGAGGGTACAATGAGCAGTTCTTC